A single sample is the source of the 6 T cell receptor beta chains below, sequenced in a study of OX40 agonist ivuxolimab in advanced cancers. Sequencing used immunoSEQ multiplex PCR; TCRdb keeps in-frame clones, though not all of them. The sample lists tens of thousands of clones, nearly 90% occurring once. This material consisted of CD4+ or CD8+ T cells sorted from blood, taken in a trial of the OX40 agonist ivuxolimab. The receptors come from an adult with an advanced solid tumor such as melanoma, head and neck, liver or kidney cancer.

This clone was counted between two and nine times. The J gene is TRBJ2-7, the V gene TRBV7-8; 11 nucleotides line up with TRBD2. Germline CDR1 reads SGHVS; CDR2 reads FQNEAQ. V lost 5 bases to trimming and J lost 3 bases; unmatched junction nucleotides: 6. This CDR3 has 15 amino acids. CDR3 nucleotides: TGTGCCAGCAGCGGTACTAGCGGGGGAGACTACGAGCAGTACTTC. Translation: CASSGTSGGDYEQYF.

Only one count was recorded for this clone. The chain links TRBV7-9 to TRBJ1-2; no reliable D call. Deletions cut 8 bases from V and 12 bases from J, with 16 bases between. This CDR3 has 11 amino acids. Germline-derived CDR1 and CDR2 are SEHNR and FQNEAQ (reference sequence). CDR3 sequence (DNA): TGTGCCAGCGAGAAAAGAGTCCGGGACACCTTC. Protein product: CASEKRVRDTF.

The chain couples TRBV2 to TRBJ2-1; D is perhaps TRBD1 (6 bases). V was shortened by 4 bases and J by 10 bases, with 23 bases between the two germline ends. The CDR3 is 16 amino acids. Germline loops: CDR1 SNHLY, CDR2 FYNNEI. In DNA form, the CDR3 reads TGTGCCAGCAGTGGGGGGCAGGGCGGCAGAACCGGCGAGCAGTTCTTC. This translates into CASSGGQGGRTGEQFF.

The chain combines TRBV7-3 with TRBJ2-5; 12 bases match TRBD1. From germline, CDR1 is SGHTA and CDR2 FQGTGA. This CDR3 is built from 16 residues. The J segment lost 4 bases and the V segment lost 5 bases, leaving 8 bases of the junction unmatched. The CDR3 nucleotides read TGTGCCAGCAGCGCCACCGGGACAGGGGGCGTAGAGACCCAGTACTTC. Translation: CASSATGTGGVETQYF.

This chain uses TRBV4-1 with TRBJ1-2; D uncertain. Germline lookup yields CDR1 MGHRA and CDR2 YSYEKL. The V and J ends lost 0 bases and 1 base respectively, with 6 bases between them. This CDR3 is built from 14 residues. As DNA, the CDR3 is TGCGCCAGCAGCCAAGAACGAAGTAACTATGGCTACACCTTC. Amino acid sequence: CASSQERSNYGYTF.

The chain recombines TRBV7-9 with TRBJ2-1; D gene ambiguous. Germline loops: CDR1 SEHNR, CDR2 FQNEAQ (reference sequence). V was clipped by 2 bases and J by 2 bases, with 10 bases between them. This CDR3 comprises 15 residues. The CDR3 coding sequence is TGTGCCAGCAGCTTAATATCTATAGCCTACAATGAGCAGTTCTTC. Protein: CASSLISIAYNEQFF. Filled out from reference TRBV7-9 and TRBJ2-1, the complete variable domain reads DTGVSQNPRHKITKRGQNVTFRCDPISEHNRLYWYRQTLGQGPEFLTYFQNEAQLEKSRLLSDRFSAERPKGSFSTLEIQRTEQGDSAMYLCASSLISIAYNEQFFGPGTRLTVL.